The 15 T cell receptor beta chains reported below all come from one sample, sequenced in a study of T cell responses to AZD1222 COVID-19 vaccine. Measured with immunoSEQ multiplex PCR; TCRdb has only the in-frame clones, and not every one. This sample has about 97,000 clones, with more than 70% found just once. Here the sequenced sample was peripheral blood, taken on day 0 of AZD1222 vaccination. These receptors all stem from an adult in good health.

The genes are TRBV5-6 and TRBJ2-6, with 7 nucleotides matching TRBD2. V lost 5 bases, J lost 2 bases, and 7 bases stayed unmatched. Per germline, CDR1 SGHDT and CDR2 YYEEEE. The CDR3 loop spans 16 amino acids. This CDR3 reads CASREGGTTGANVLTF. CDR3 nucleotide sequence: TGTGCCAGCAGAGAGGGAGGGACTACTGGGGCCAACGTCCTGACTTTC.

This clone was observed a single time. J is TRBJ1-6 and V is TRBV5-1; 7 bases fit TRBD1. V was pared by 3 bases and J by 9 bases, with 0 bases of the junction left unmatched. CDR3 size: 12 residues. From germline, CDR1 is SGHRS and CDR2 YFSETQ. The CDR3, as DNA: TGCGCCAGCAGCTCAGGGGGTTCACCCCTCCACTTT. This encodes CASSSGGSPLHF.

The chain combines TRBV19 with TRBJ1-4, with D perhaps TRBD1 (6 bases). This CDR3 comprises 15 residues. V lost 1 base and J 3 bases, leaving 9 bases between the germline ends. Per the germline V gene, CDR1 is LNHDA and CDR2 is SQIVND (reference sequence). The CDR3 here is CASSIAQGPNEKLFF. CDR3 nucleotide sequence: TGTGCCAGTAGTATAGCCCAGGGGCCTAATGAAAAACTGTTTTTT. The whole variable domain, filled in from reference TRBV19 and TRBJ1-4, reads DGGITQSPKYLFRKEGQNVTLSCEQNLNHDAMYWYRQDPGQGLRLIYYSQIVNDFQKGDIAEGYSVSREKKESFPLTVTSAQKNPTAFYLCASSIAQGPNEKLFFGSGTQLSVL.

The chain uses TRBV29-1 and TRBJ1-2, with D uncertain. CDR3 size: 12 residues. The V end was cut by 4 bases, the J end by 0 bases, with 6 bases between. The V gene's germline CDR1 is SQVTM and CDR2 ANQGSEA. The CDR3 region is CSVAGANYGYTF. The DNA for the CDR3 is TGCAGCGTTGCAGGTGCTAACTATGGCTACACCTTC.

This clone has only one observation. This sequence joins TRBV4-3 and TRBJ1-4; D ambiguous. V was shortened by 0 bases and J by 2 bases, with 7 bases between the two germline ends. Germline V gene lookup returns CDR1 LGHNA and CDR2 YSLEER. The CDR3 totals 15 residues. CDR3 region: CASSQDRQTNEKLFF. The CDR3 region has the DNA TGCGCCAGCAGCCAAGATAGGCAGACTAATGAAAAACTGTTTTTT.

This clone showed up just a few times. Other DNA sequences in the same sample also yield this CDR3. The CDR3 sequence is CASSYSDRGREKLFF. DNA for the CDR3: TGTGCCAGCAGTTACTCCGACAGGGGGAGGGAAAAACTGTTTTTT. The chain joins TRBV6-5 to TRBJ1-4; TRBD1 matches at 9 bases. CDR3 size: 15 residues. V lost 0 bases and J lost 8; bases outside the gene matches: 4. CDR1 and CDR2 from the germline V gene are MNHEY and SVGAGI.

This chain uses TRBV2 with TRBJ1-1; maybe TRBD1 (5 bases). The CDR3 totals 12 residues. The germline gives CDR1 SNHLY, CDR2 FYNNEI. V was pared by 11 bases and J by 10 bases, with 20 bases between. The CDR3 nucleotides are TGTGCCGGAGCCAGGGAGACTTCTAGAGCTTTCTTT. This encodes CAGARETSRAFF.

Worth noting for this clone: Within the sample, other DNA sequences also encode this same CDR3. The chain joins TRBV18 to TRBJ2-5; D not certain. V was clipped by 3 bases and J by 1 base, with 3 bases between them. In germline, CDR1 is KGHSH, CDR2 LQKENI. The CDR3 spans 12 residues. CDR3 nucleotides: TGTGCCAGCTCACCTACCCAAGAGACCCAGTACTTC. It specifies CASSPTQETQYF.

The chain couples TRBV9 to TRBJ1-2; the D is unclear. Germline V gene lookup returns CDR1 SGDLS and CDR2 YYNGEE. The CDR3 is 14 amino acids. Deletions cut 4 bases from V and 0 bases from J, with 10 bases between. The chain's CDR3 is CASSPARANYGYTF. The CDR3 bases are TGTGCCAGCAGCCCCGCTCGAGCTAACTATGGCTACACCTTC.

V usage is TRBV6-5 and J usage is TRBJ1-4, with D tentatively TRBD1 (6 bases). This CDR3 comprises 15 residues. CDR1 and CDR2 (germline): MNHEY, SVGAGI. V lost 4 bases and J 8 bases, leaving 17 bases between the germline ends. The CDR3 loop is CASSSFQGSGEKLFF. As DNA, the CDR3 is TGTGCCAGCAGTTCCTTCCAGGGGAGCGGGGAAAAACTGTTTTTT.

The table lists this clone with a few counts. V is TRBV2 and J is TRBJ1-2; 7 bases map to TRBD1. CDR3 size: 15 residues. Germline-derived CDR1 and CDR2 are SNHLY and FYNNEI. Trimming took 6 bases from V and 3 from J; bases not matched to a gene: 10. The CDR3 here is CASSVNRGGDYGYTF. The CDR3 DNA sequence: TGTGCCAGCAGCGTCAACAGGGGTGGGGACTATGGCTACACCTTC.

The rearrangement links TRBV5-1 to TRBJ1-1; 9 bases align to TRBD1. This CDR3 comprises 15 residues. The V gene's germline CDR1 is SGHRS and CDR2 YFSETQ. The junction had 6 bases not matched to a gene; V was cut back by 5 bases and J by 1 base. The CDR3 DNA reads TGCGCCAGCAGTGCCGGGACAGGGACGAACACTGAAGCTTTCTTT. Translation gives CASSAGTGTNTEAFF.

A remark on this clone: The junction departs from the called germline gene at one end, perhaps through a read error. This chain links TRBV3-1 (or the pseudogene TRBV3-2) with TRBJ2-7; D possibly corresponds to TRBD1 (6 bases). The CDR3 is made up of 12 amino acids. Germline-derived CDR1 and CDR2 are LGHDT and YNNKEL (reference sequence). CDR3 amino acids: CAISRGSYEQYF. The CDR3 bases are TGTGCCATCAGCAGGGGTTCCTACGAGCAGTACTTC.

The chain combines TRBV5-4 with TRBJ1-2; tentative D call: TRBD1 (6 bases). The germline CDR1 and CDR2 sequences are SGHNT and YYREEE (reference sequence). This CDR3 has 16 amino acids. Trimming took off 0 bases at V and 0 bases at J, with 12 bases between the two ends. The CDR3 DNA sequence: TGTGCCAGCAGCTTGGGGGGGCAAGTAGCTAACTATGGCTACACCTTC. Its protein is CASSLGGQVANYGYTF.

V usage is TRBV7-3 and J usage is TRBJ2-2; D gene unclear. There are 14 residues in the CDR3. The V gene lost 2 bases and the J gene lost 1 base, with 5 bases spanning the gap. The V gene's germline CDR1 is SGHTA and CDR2 FQGTGA. The DNA for the CDR3 is TGTGCCAGCAGCTTAGGCGGGAACACCGGGGAGCTGTTTTTT. Protein product: CASSLGGNTGELFF.